The 27 T cell receptor beta chains listed next were all sequenced from one sample in a study of T cell repertoires in cytomegalovirus infection. TCRdb ran MiXCR on the reads and lists one entry per CDR3 protein. Among almost 300,000 distinct CDR3 sequences listed, around 9.1% were seen once. Sequences were obtained from PBMCs. The receptors here all came from a human donor in good health (CMV status not recorded). Some clones in this sample may be carry-over from other donors' samples.

This clonotype was observed many times. This chain uses TRBV6-2 or TRBV6-3 with TRBJ2-5; tentatively, D is TRBD1 or TRBD2 (6 bases each). The ends were cut back, 10 bases at V and 4 bases at J, with 22 bases in the middle. CDR1 and CDR2 from the germline V gene are MNHEY and SVGEGT. This CDR3 contains 15 residues. CDR3 in amino acids: CATFDLGGRRETQYF. Written as DNA, the CDR3 is TGTGCCACCTTCGACCTCGGGGGCCGGAGAGAGACCCAGTACTTC.

This clonotype turned up a few times. This rearrangement joins TRBV20-1 to TRBJ2-3; tentative D call: TRBD1 (5 bases). V was shortened by 4 bases and J by 0 bases, with 8 bases between the two germline ends. Germline loops: CDR1 DFQATT, CDR2 SNEGSKA (reference sequence). The CDR3 extends over 13 amino acids. CDR3 nucleotides: TGCAGTGCTACAAGGGGTAGCACAGATACGCAGTATTTT. Amino acids: CSATRGSTDTQYF.

V usage is TRBV20-1 and J usage is TRBJ2-7; no firm D call. The CDR3 is 13 amino acids. CDR1 is DFQATT, CDR2 SNEGSKA, per germline (reference sequence). The ends were cut back, 6 bases at V and 2 bases at J, with 14 bases in the middle. The CDR3, as DNA: TGCAGTGCCCCCGGGCAGTTGGCCTACGAGCAGTACTTC. Its translation: CSAPGQLAYEQYF.

CDR3 residues: CATSGLYTEAFF. In nucleotides, the CDR3 is TGTGCCACCTCGGGACTGTACACTGAAGCTTTCTTT. V and J are TRBV14 and TRBJ1-1; D is possibly TRBD1 (5 bases). The CDR3 sequence is 12 residues long. Looked up from germline, CDR1 is SGHDN and CDR2 is FVKESK. Trimming took off 10 bases at V and 3 bases at J, with 12 bases between the two ends.

At least ten counts were recorded for this clonotype. This chain connects TRBV20-1 to TRBJ2-3, with D possibly being TRBD2 (5 bases). Trimming shortened V by 2 bases and J by 6 bases, and 12 bases separated the two germline ends. The CDR3 has 13 amino acids. Germline V gene lookup returns CDR1 DFQATT and CDR2 SNEGSKA (reference sequence). CDR3 nucleotide sequence: TGCAGTGCTAGACGGCCGGAGGCGGATACGCAGTATTTT. As protein: CSARRPEADTQYF.

This clonotype was recorded a few times. The V and J genes are TRBV28 and TRBJ2-3; 9 bases align to TRBD2. Trimming cost V 5 bases and J 2 bases; bases outside gene matches: 5. Germline V gives CDR1 MDHEN, CDR2 SYDVKM. This CDR3 contains 15 residues. The CDR3 region has the DNA TGTGCCAGCAGTAGCAGCGGGGGGATCACAGATACGCAGTATTTT. Its protein is CASSSSGGITDTQYF.

This chain uses TRBV25-1 with TRBJ2-7; D is perhaps TRBD2 (5 bases). Germline values: CDR1 MGHDK, CDR2 SYGVNS. V lost 2 bases and J lost 3, with 11 bases in between. CDR3 length: 14 residues. DNA for the CDR3: TGTGCCAGCAGTGAAATAACTAGTTACTACGAGCAGTACTTC. This translates into CASSEITSYYEQYF.

The chain employs TRBV7-9 and TRBJ1-1, with a tentative D call TRBD1 (5 bases). V was cut by 1 base and J by 10 bases, with 16 bases left in between. The CDR3 is 14 residues long. Germline loops: CDR1 SEHNR, CDR2 FQNEAQ (reference sequence). CDR3 nucleotide sequence: TGTGCCAGCAGCTTAGGGGCAGGGCAGGAGGGAGCTTTCTTT. It encodes CASSLGAGQEGAFF. Drawing the rest from reference TRBV7-9 and TRBJ1-1, the complete variable domain is DTGVSQNPRHKITKRGQNVTFRCDPISEHNRLYWYRQTLGQGPEFLTYFQNEAQLEKSRLLSDRFSAERPKGSFSTLEIQRTEQGDSAMYLCASSLGAGQEGAFFGQGTRLTVV.

The gene calls are TRBV20-1 and TRBJ1-2; D is possibly TRBD1 (5 bases). The CDR3 totals 13 residues. Germline V gives CDR1 DFQATT, CDR2 SNEGSKA (reference sequence). V was clipped by 6 bases and J by 5 bases, with 16 bases between them. The CDR3: CSATRGIGYGYTF. CDR3 bases: TGCAGTGCAACGCGGGGGATAGGGTATGGCTACACCTTC.

This clonotype was counted ten times or more. V is TRBV6-5 and J is TRBJ2-7; 7 nucleotides match TRBD1. Per the germline V gene, CDR1 is MNHEY and CDR2 is SVGAGI. Trimming took 3 bases from V and 1 from J; bases not matched to a gene: 3. The CDR3 length is 14 residues. In DNA, the CDR3 is TGTGCCAGCAGTTATAGGGGGCTATCCTACGAGCAGTACTTC. Protein: CASSYRGLSYEQYF.

This clonotype was seen repeatedly, ten times or more. The CDR3 DNA reads TGTGCCAGCAGCCAAGAAGGTCAGGGGGCCTACAATGAGCAGTTCTTC. This gives the protein CASSQEGQGAYNEQFF. V and J are TRBV14 and TRBJ2-1; TRBD1 matches at 7 bases. The V segment lost 0 bases and the J segment 2 bases; nucleotides outside the gene matches: 4. The length of the CDR3 is 16 residues. Germline assignment: CDR1 SGHDN and CDR2 FVKESK.

The chain couples TRBV28 to TRBJ2-7; the match to TRBD2 covers 8 bases. Germline CDR1 is MDHEN and CDR2 is SYDVKM. J lost 2 bases, V lost 6 bases, and 3 bases had no gene match. The length of the CDR3 is 13 residues. In DNA form, the CDR3 reads TGTGCCAGCAGCGGGGGGGGAGCCTACGAGCAGTACGTC. Protein sequence: CASSGGGAYEQYV.

At least ten counts were recorded for this clonotype. The rearrangement joins TRBV28 to TRBJ2-3, with TRBD1 matching over 12 bases. This CDR3 region has 15 residues. Trimming at V came to 5 bases and at J to 4 bases, leaving 4 bases not matched to a gene. CDR1 is MDHEN and CDR2 is SYDVKM in the germline V gene. As DNA, the CDR3 is TGTGCCAGCAGTAGCCGGGACAGGGGGCCAGATACGCAGTATTTT. Its translation is CASSSRDRGPDTQYF.

This clonotype has a handful of counts. The chain joins TRBV6-6 to TRBJ2-7; 9 nucleotides align to TRBD1. The CDR3 runs to 14 residues. From germline, CDR1 is MNHNY and CDR2 SVGAGI (reference sequence). V was clipped by 6 bases and J by 5 bases; unmatched bases: 8. CDR3 sequence: CASSLGTGLHEQYV. The CDR3 DNA reads as TGTGCCAGCAGCCTAGGGACAGGGCTTCACGAGCAGTACGTC.

Many counts were recorded for this clonotype. V and J are TRBV20-1 and TRBJ1-5, with TRBD1 as a possible D gene (5 bases). This CDR3 is built from 14 residues. V dropped 3 bases and J dropped 0 bases, with 9 bases sitting between them. Germline-derived CDR1 and CDR2 are DFQATT and SNEGSKA (reference sequence). This CDR3 reads CSASEGHSNQPQHF. In DNA, the CDR3 is TGCAGTGCTAGTGAAGGACATAGCAATCAGCCCCAGCATTTT.

Many counts were recorded for this clonotype. This chain connects TRBV24-1 to TRBJ2-7; 7 nucleotides line up with TRBD1. The CDR3 extends over 19 amino acids. V dropped 4 bases and J dropped 5; count of bases not matched to a gene: 22. CDR1 is KGHDR and CDR2 is SFDVKD in the germline V gene. CDR3 nucleotides: TGTGCCACCAGTGAGTCACCGGGACAGCTAAACTGGGCCCGCGACGAGCAGTACGTC. Protein sequence: CATSESPGQLNWARDEQYV.

This clonotype was detected only a few times. The rearrangement links TRBV6-5 to TRBJ2-2; D is perhaps TRBD1 or TRBD2 (6 bases each). The germline gives CDR1 MNHEY, CDR2 SVGAGI. V was trimmed by 5 bases and J by 4 bases, leaving 17 bases between them. This CDR3 spans 16 amino acids. As DNA, the CDR3 is TGTGCCAGCAGTCGCGTAGGGGGGAGATCCACCGGGGAGCTGTTTTTT. Its translation is CASSRVGGRSTGELFF.

At least ten counts were recorded for this clonotype. The chain carries TRBV28 and TRBJ2-2; 7 nucleotides line up with TRBD1. Germline V gene sequence: CDR1 MDHEN, CDR2 SYDVKM. The CDR3 length is 13 residues. The V gene end was trimmed by 8 bases and the J gene end by 1 base; junction bases not matched to a gene: 1. The chain's CDR3 is CASGQENTGELFF. The CDR3, as DNA: TGTGCCAGCGGACAGGAGAACACCGGGGAGCTGTTTTTT.

This clonotype was seen many times. The chain recombines TRBV12-3 or TRBV12-4 with TRBJ2-7; possible D gene TRBD2, 5 bases. The CDR3 consists of 12 residues. V was trimmed by 1 base and J by 6 bases, leaving 7 bases between them. The DNA of the CDR3 is TGTGCCAGCAGTTTAGGGAGGCTCGAGCAGTACTTC. Encoded protein: CASSLGRLEQYF.

V gene TRBV19 combines with J gene TRBJ2-1; 7 bases match TRBD2. This CDR3 is built from 17 residues. Germline CDR1 reads LNHDA; CDR2 reads SQIVND (reference sequence). V trimming: 3 bases; J trimming: 5 bases; junction bases outside the gene matches: 13. For the CDR3, the DNA is TGTGCCAGTAGTATTATATTTCCAGCGGGGACTCACAATGAGCAGTTCTTC. Translation: CASSIIFPAGTHNEQFF.

This clonotype showed up many times. The chain joins TRBV12-3 or TRBV12-4 to TRBJ1-2; 11 bases line up with TRBD1. Trimming at V came to 5 bases and at J to 7 bases, leaving 3 bases not matched to a gene. The CDR3 contains 13 residues. CDR3 sequence: CASSRDRGFGYTF. The CDR3 region has the DNA TGTGCCAGCAGTCGGGACAGGGGGTTTGGCTACACCTTC.

Only a few counts were recorded for this clonotype. The CDR3 reads CASSAAAGGLDTGELFF. CDR3 DNA sequence: TGTGCCAGCAGCGCCGCCGCAGGGGGACTAGACACCGGGGAGCTGTTTTTT. The chain uses TRBV5-4 and TRBJ2-2, with D perhaps TRBD2 (8 bases). The V end was cut by 4 bases, the J end by 3 bases, with 19 bases between. This CDR3 spans 17 amino acids. Germline CDR1 is SGHNT and CDR2 is YYREEE (reference sequence). The full variable domain, in which reference TRBV5-4 and TRBJ2-2 provide the parts outside the CDR3, is ETGVTQSPTHLIKTRGQQVTLRCSSQSGHNTVSWYQQALGQGPQFIFQYYREEENGRGNFPPRFSGLQFPNYSSELNVNALELDDSALYLCASSAAAGGLDTGELFFGEGSRLTVL.

This clonotype was seen at least ten times. Here the CDR3 reads CASRAIKGTGGEAGANVLTF. CDR3 coding DNA: TGTGCCAGCAGAGCAATTAAAGGGACAGGGGGCGAAGCCGGGGCCAACGTCCTGACTTTC. The V and J genes are TRBV25-1 and TRBJ2-6; 12 bases map to TRBD1. The CDR3 extends over 20 amino acids. V lost 6 bases and J lost 4; bases outside the gene matches: 16. In germline, CDR1 is MGHDK, CDR2 SYGVNS.

A few counts support this clonotype. CDR3 sequence (DNA): TGCAGCGTTGAGACAGGGGAAGGGACCCAGTACTTC. Amino acids: CSVETGEGTQYF. V is TRBV29-1 and J is TRBJ2-5, with 8 positions matching TRBD1. The CDR3 consists of 12 residues. V shed 3 bases, J shed 7 bases, and the junction held 4 bases outside the gene matches. Germline V gene lookup returns CDR1 SQVTM and CDR2 ANQGSEA.

The V and J genes are TRBV4-1 and TRBJ2-2; no clear D gene. The CDR3 is 16 amino acids. The germline V gene encodes CDR1 MGHRA and CDR2 YSYEKL. Trimming left V 1 base short and J 1 base short, with 10 bases between. The CDR3 nucleotides are TGCGCCAGCAGCCAAGGGGATTGGGTGAACACCGGGGAGCTGTTTTTT. This translates into CASSQGDWVNTGELFF.

This clonotype came up many times. This chain joins TRBV18 and TRBJ2-7; 8 bases are shared with TRBD2. The J segment lost 1 base and the V segment lost 4 bases, leaving 21 bases of the junction unmatched. Germline assignment: CDR1 KGHSH and CDR2 LQKENI. The CDR3 sequence is 20 residues long. DNA for the CDR3: TGTGCCAGCTCACAGCTAGGAGTGGGTAGCGGGGTCCGGCCTTCCTACGAGCAGTACTTC. Its translation is CASSQLGVGSGVRPSYEQYF.

This sequence joins TRBV5-1 and TRBJ2-6; 7 bases map to TRBD2. The CDR3 spans 15 residues. After removal of 4 bases from V and 1 base from J, the junction contained 2 bases not matched to a gene. Germline V gives CDR1 SGHRS, CDR2 YFSETQ. Here the CDR3 reads CASSREESGANVLTF. The DNA of the CDR3 is TGCGCCAGCAGCCGGGAGGAATCTGGGGCCAACGTCCTGACTTTC.